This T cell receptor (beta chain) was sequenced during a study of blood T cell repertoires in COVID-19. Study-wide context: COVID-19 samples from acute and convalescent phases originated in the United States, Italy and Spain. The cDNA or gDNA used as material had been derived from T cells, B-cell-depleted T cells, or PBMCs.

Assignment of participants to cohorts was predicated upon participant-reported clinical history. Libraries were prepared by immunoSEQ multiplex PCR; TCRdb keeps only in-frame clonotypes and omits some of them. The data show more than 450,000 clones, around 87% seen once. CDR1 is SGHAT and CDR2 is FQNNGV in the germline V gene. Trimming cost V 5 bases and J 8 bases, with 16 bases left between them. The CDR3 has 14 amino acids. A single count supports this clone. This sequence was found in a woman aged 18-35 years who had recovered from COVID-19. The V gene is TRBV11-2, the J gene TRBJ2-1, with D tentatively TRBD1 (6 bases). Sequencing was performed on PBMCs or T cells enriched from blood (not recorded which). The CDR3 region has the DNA TGTGCCAGCAGCACGACCTTTGGGGGCGATGAGCAGTTCTTC. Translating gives CASSTTFGGDEQFF.